In this sample, the clone carrying this T cell receptor beta chain turned up a few times. TCRdb reanalyzed the PCR reads via MiXCR. Altogether about 27,000 clones are present, 16% being singletons, with the ten largest covering 5.5% to 7.5%. The CDR3 is 15 residues long. Germline values: CDR1 DFQATT, CDR2 SNEGSKA (reference sequence). V was cut by 3 bases and J by 5 bases, with 18 bases left in between. Before thyroid surgery, none of the patients had received any treatment. The data stem from a study of metastatic and nonmetastatic thyroid tumors. Sequenced input: blood. The source is a male donor with papillary thyroid cancer or a benign thyroid nodule (not recorded which). Some clones in this sample may be carry-over from other donors' samples. The rearrangement joins TRBV20-1 to TRBJ2-3, with a weak D call TRBD1 (6 bases). The CDR3 region is CSASFRGLQGDTQYF. Here the CDR3 DNA reads TGCAGTGCTAGTTTCCGGGGCCTACAGGGAGATACGCAGTATTTT.